These 25 T cell receptor beta chains share one sample of origin, sequenced in a study of blood T cell repertoires in COVID-19. Method: immunoSEQ multiplex PCR; TCRdb's copy keeps in-frame clones and lacks some. The table has just over 250,000 clones, around 90% seen once. Sequenced input: peripheral blood. The receptor source for this set is a man in his fifties or sixties who had recovered from COVID-19.

The gene calls are TRBV5-5 and TRBJ1-5; the match to TRBD1 covers 10 bases. The CDR3 has 18 amino acids. V trimming: 2 bases; J trimming: 2 bases; junction bases outside the gene matches: 10. Germline CDR1 and CDR2: SGHKS and YYEKEE (reference sequence). The CDR3 DNA is TGTGCCAGCAGCTTCTGGACAGGGGGGAACCAGGGCAATCAGCCCCAGCATTTT. Its protein is CASSFWTGGNQGNQPQHF. Supplemented by reference TRBV5-5 and TRBJ1-5, the full variable domain reads DAGVTQSPTHLIKTRGQQVTLRCSPISGHKSVSWYQQVLGQGPQFIFQYYEKEERGRGNFPDRFSARQFPNYSSELNVNALLLGDSALYLCASSFWTGGNQGNQPQHFGDGTRLSIL.

This chain links TRBV19 with TRBJ1-1, with D maybe TRBD1 (5 bases). V dropped 3 bases and J dropped 0 bases, with 8 bases sitting between them. This CDR3 has 14 amino acids. CDR1 and CDR2 from the germline V gene are LNHDA and SQIVND (reference sequence). The CDR3 DNA reads TGTGCCAGTAGTATGAAAGGGGTGAACACTGAAGCTTTCTTT. Translated: CASSMKGVNTEAFF.

This chain connects TRBV19 to TRBJ1-5; tentative D call: TRBD1 (6 bases). CDR3 length: 15 residues. Germline loops: CDR1 LNHDA, CDR2 SQIVND (reference sequence). The ends were cut back, 0 bases at V and 2 bases at J, with 8 bases in the middle. Here the CDR3 reads CASSIDRGGNQPQHF. Here the CDR3 DNA reads TGTGCCAGTAGTATAGACAGGGGTGGCAATCAGCCCCAGCATTTT.

CDR3 sequence: CASSSSGGNNEQFF. CDR3 bases: TGTGCCAGCAGCTCTAGCGGGGGTAACAATGAGCAGTTCTTC. V is TRBV7-3 and J is TRBJ2-1; 10 bases agree with TRBD2. The CDR3 covers 14 residues. The J segment lost 5 bases and the V segment lost 4 bases, leaving 2 bases of the junction unmatched. The germline V gene encodes CDR1 SGHTA and CDR2 FQGTGA. Using reference TRBV7-3 and TRBJ2-1 for the parts outside the CDR3, the full variable domain is GAGVSQTPSNKVTEKGKYVELRCDPISGHTALYWYRQSLGQGPEFLIYFQGTGAADDSGLPNDRFFAVRPEGSVSTLKIQRTERGDSAVYLCASSSSGGNNEQFFGPGTRLTVL.

This chain uses TRBV10-3 with TRBJ1-6, with 8 bases matching TRBD1. Germline CDR1 ENHRY, CDR2 SYGVKD. This CDR3 has 14 residues. V shed 5 bases, J shed 9 bases, and the junction held 6 bases outside the gene matches. This chain's CDR3 is CAISRATGGSPLHF. The CDR3 bases are TGTGCCATCAGTCGGGCCACAGGGGGTTCACCCCTCCACTTT.

This sequence joins TRBV5-1 and TRBJ2-6; 7 bases match TRBD1. Trimming removed 4 bases from V and 12 bases from J; junction bases left unmatched: 10. Germline CDR1 reads SGHRS; CDR2 reads YFSETQ. This CDR3 has 14 amino acids. This chain's CDR3 is CASSPGTAILVLTF. CDR3 in DNA: TGCGCCAGCAGCCCCGGGACAGCTATACTCGTCCTGACTTTC.

V usage is TRBV27 and J usage is TRBJ2-3; maybe TRBD2 (5 bases). This CDR3 contains 13 residues. Trimming shortened V by 0 bases and J by 8 bases, and 9 bases separated the two germline ends. The germline gives CDR1 MNHEY, CDR2 SMNVEV (reference sequence). The CDR3 sequence: CASSLSRGSTQYF. The CDR3 DNA is TGTGCCAGCAGTTTATCTCGGGGATCTACGCAGTATTTT.

The J gene is TRBJ2-5, the V gene TRBV13; 7 bases fit TRBD1. After removal of 5 bases from V and 1 base from J, the junction contained 10 bases not matched to a gene. Germline V gene sequence: CDR1 PRHDT, CDR2 FYEKMQ (reference sequence). The CDR3 consists of 16 residues. DNA of the CDR3: TGTGCCAGCAGCCCAGGACAGGCGACTTCCCAAGAGACCCAGTACTTC. Translation: CASSPGQATSQETQYF.

This clone was seen more than once but under ten times. This chain joins TRBV6-6 and TRBJ2-7; TRBD2 matches at 10 bases. Per the germline V gene, CDR1 is MNHNY and CDR2 is SVGAGI (reference sequence). V lost 4 bases to trimming and J lost 3 bases; unmatched junction nucleotides: 6. The CDR3 loop spans 15 amino acids. CDR3 sequence: CASSSPGLANYEQYF. Written as DNA, the CDR3 is TGTGCCAGCAGTTCACCGGGACTAGCGAACTACGAGCAGTACTTC.

The V and J genes are TRBV5-4 and TRBJ2-7, with 7 nucleotides matching TRBD1. This CDR3 is built from 15 residues. The V and J ends lost 4 bases and 1 base, in that order; junction bases with no gene match: 8. Germline V gene data show CDR1 as SGHNT and CDR2 as YYREEE (reference sequence). In DNA, the CDR3 is TGTGCCAGCAGCGAGGACAGGACTGGATCCTACGAGCAGTACTTC. Encoded protein: CASSEDRTGSYEQYF.

The chain couples TRBV19 to TRBJ1-2; 9 nucleotides agree with TRBD1. CDR1 is LNHDA and CDR2 is SQIVND in the germline V gene (reference sequence). The J segment lost 2 bases and the V segment lost 5 bases, leaving 15 bases of the junction unmatched. The CDR3 loop spans 18 amino acids. As DNA, the CDR3 is TGTGCCAGTAGTTTCCAGGGACAGGGTTTTCGAGGGAACTATGGCTACACCTTC. The encoded protein is CASSFQGQGFRGNYGYTF.

The chain uses TRBV24-1 and TRBJ2-2, with 8 bases fitting TRBD1. V lost 4 bases to trimming and J lost 2 bases; unmatched junction nucleotides: 8. Germline CDR1 and CDR2: KGHDR and SFDVKD. The CDR3 is made up of 17 amino acids. The CDR3 reads CATSDPTGTGNTGELFF. CDR3 in DNA: TGTGCCACCAGTGACCCGACCGGGACAGGAAACACCGGGGAGCTGTTTTTT.

The rearrangement links TRBV4-1 to TRBJ2-7; maybe TRBD1 (5 bases). V lost 0 bases, J lost 3 bases, and 9 bases lay in between. This CDR3 is 14 amino acids long. Germline V lookup: CDR1 MGHRA, CDR2 YSYEKL. CDR3 sequence (DNA): TGCGCCAGCAGCCAAGATGTCAGGGACTACGAGCAGTACTTC. The encoded protein is CASSQDVRDYEQYF.

J is TRBJ1-3 and V is TRBV30; D might be TRBD1 (6 bases). The CDR3 length is 17 residues. V was pared by 3 bases and J by 3 bases, with 21 bases between. Germline values: CDR1 GTSNPN, CDR2 SVGIG (reference sequence). The CDR3 spells CAWRPQWTGGGGNTIYF. CDR3 in DNA: TGTGCCTGGAGGCCACAATGGACTGGGGGCGGTGGAAACACCATATATTTT. Full variable domain (outside the CDR3, taken from reference TRBV30 and TRBJ1-3): SQTIHQWPATLVQPVGSPLSLECTVEGTSNPNLYWYRQAAGRGLQLLFYSVGIGQISSEVPQNLSASRPQDRQFILSSKKLLLSDSGFYLCAWRPQWTGGGGNTIYFGEGSWLTVV.

The chain has TRBV10-3 and TRBJ1-1; D possibly corresponds to TRBD1 (6 bases). Germline values: CDR1 ENHRY, CDR2 SYGVKD. The CDR3 spans 15 residues. The germline V and J ends were trimmed by 9 bases and 4 bases, with 21 bases remaining between them. The CDR3 coding sequence is TGTGCCATTACCCGGGACACGGAATTCGGCACTGAAGCTTTCTTT. This gives the protein CAITRDTEFGTEAFF.

This clone was observed a single time. The V and J genes are TRBV5-6 and TRBJ1-6, with 11 nucleotides matching TRBD1. The CDR3 covers 17 residues. After removal of 0 bases from V and 3 bases from J, the junction contained 2 bases not matched to a gene. Germline values: CDR1 SGHDT, CDR2 YYEEEE. CDR3 region: CASSLGDRGNYNSPLHF. The CDR3 coding sequence is TGTGCCAGCAGCTTGGGGGACAGGGGGAACTATAATTCACCCCTCCACTTT.

The chain links TRBV7-3 to TRBJ1-1; no definite D call. Trimming stripped 5 bases from V and 0 bases from J, with 7 bases between. This CDR3 is built from 13 residues. CDR1 is SGHTA and CDR2 is FQGTGA in the germline V gene. In DNA form, the CDR3 reads TGTGCCAGCAGCCGAAACATGAACACTGAAGCTTTCTTT. Protein: CASSRNMNTEAFF.

This rearrangement joins TRBV18 to TRBJ2-1; 12 bases map to TRBD2. Germline CDR1 KGHSH, CDR2 LQKENI. V was clipped by 3 bases and J by 6 bases; unmatched bases: 9. The CDR3 has 17 residues. This CDR3 is CASSPGLAGTAVNEQFF. The CDR3, as DNA: TGTGCCAGCTCACCCGGACTAGCGGGGACCGCGGTCAATGAGCAGTTCTTC.

The chain employs TRBV7-2 and TRBJ2-4; 7 nucleotides align to TRBD2. Looked up from germline, CDR1 is SGHTA and CDR2 is FQGNSA. The V gene end was trimmed by 5 bases and the J gene end by 5 bases; junction bases not matched to a gene: 6. The CDR3 consists of 14 residues. In DNA form, the CDR3 reads TGTGCCAGCAGCCCGAGCGGGGACCAAAACATTCAGTACTTC. This gives the protein CASSPSGDQNIQYF.

This chain links TRBV3-1 (or the pseudogene TRBV3-2) with TRBJ1-3; TRBD1 matches 8 bases. The CDR3 spans 17 residues. Trimming took 4 bases from V and 0 from J; bases not matched to a gene: 8. CDR1 and CDR2 (germline): LGHDT, YNNKEL (reference sequence). The CDR3 region is CASSRDRGFSSGNTIYF. CDR3 in DNA: TGTGCCAGCAGCCGCGACAGGGGCTTTAGCTCTGGAAACACCATATATTTT.

V usage is TRBV7-3 and J usage is TRBJ2-5, with a possible D match to TRBD1 (6 bases). The CDR3 extends over 15 amino acids. Per germline, CDR1 SGHTA and CDR2 FQGTGA. Trimming took 5 bases from V and 1 from J, leaving 14 bases between them. CDR3 sequence (DNA): TGTGCCAGCAGCCGCGGACAGCGAACCCAAGAGACCCAGTACTTC. This translates into CASSRGQRTQETQYF. Based on the CDR3 plus reference TRBV7-3 and TRBJ2-5, the full variable domain is GAGVSQTPSNKVTEKGKYVELRCDPISGHTALYWYRQSLGQGPEFLIYFQGTGAADDSGLPNDRFFAVRPEGSVSTLKIQRTERGDSAVYLCASSRGQRTQETQYFGPGTRLLVL.

This clone was seen only once. The V call is TRBV5-1, the J call TRBJ2-3; TRBD1 is a possible D gene (5 bases). The V and J ends lost 5 bases and 0 bases respectively, with 13 bases between them. CDR1 SGHRS and CDR2 YFSETQ come from the germline V gene. CDR3 length equals 15 residues. CDR3 bases: TGCGCCAGCAGGAAGACAGTTCCTAGCACAGATACGCAGTATTTT. Translated: CASRKTVPSTDTQYF.

The chain uses TRBV6-2 or TRBV6-3 and TRBJ1-4; 8 nucleotides match TRBD1. V gave up 6 bases and J gave up 3 bases; unmatched junction bases: 3. The germline gives CDR1 MNHEY, CDR2 SVGEGT. CDR3 length equals 14 residues. The DNA for the CDR3 is TGTGCCAGCAGCGACAGGGGAGCTAATGAAAAACTGTTTTTT. This encodes CASSDRGANEKLFF.

This chain connects TRBV2 to TRBJ2-1, with D possibly being TRBD2 (5 bases). This CDR3 spans 19 amino acids. Per the germline V gene, CDR1 is SNHLY and CDR2 is FYNNEI. Trimming cost V 6 bases and J 0 bases, with 24 bases left between them. This CDR3 is CASSSRGRAGDPSYNEQFF. The CDR3 DNA follows: TGTGCCAGCAGCTCTCGGGGAAGGGCTGGGGATCCCTCCTACAATGAGCAGTTCTTC.

The J gene is TRBJ1-5, the V gene TRBV5-8, with 9 bases identical to TRBD1. The J segment lost 6 bases and the V segment lost 2 bases, leaving 12 bases of the junction unmatched. Per the germline V gene, CDR1 is SGHTS and CDR2 is YDEGEE. This CDR3 region has 17 residues. CDR3 sequence: CASSFGLGTGGRQPQHF. CDR3 bases: TGTGCCAGCAGCTTTGGCTTGGGTACAGGGGGCCGTCAGCCCCAGCATTTT.